A single sample is the source of the 19 T cell receptor beta chains below, sequenced in a study of radiotherapy plus CTLA-4 blockade in lung cancer. Assay: immunoSEQ multiplex PCR; the TCRdb copy retains only in-frame clones and omits some. This sample has approximately 77,000 clones, with 78% found just once. Source: peripheral blood, taken from a patient treated with radiotherapy plus ipilimumab. These receptors were collected from a human donor with non-small cell lung cancer whose response to radiotherapy plus ipilimumab could not be evaluated. Some clones in this sample may be carry-over from other donors' samples.

The chain has TRBV6-5 and TRBJ1-2; D perhaps matches TRBD1 (6 bases). Germline assignment: CDR1 MNHEY and CDR2 SVGAGI. The length of the CDR3 is 15 residues. V lost 7 bases, J lost 2 bases, and 17 bases lay in between. The CDR3 DNA is TGTGCCAGCACCACCCACCTCCAGGGGAACTATGGCTACACCTTC. Translating gives CASTTHLQGNYGYTF.

The genes are TRBV7-2 and TRBJ1-1, with a weak D call TRBD1 (6 bases). The CDR3 runs 13 residues. Germline values: CDR1 SGHTA, CDR2 FQGNSA. The V end lost 4 bases, the J end lost 2 bases, and 8 bases lay between the germline ends. This CDR3 reads CASSSQGNTEAFF. In DNA form, the CDR3 reads TGTGCCAGCAGCTCACAGGGTAACACTGAAGCTTTCTTT.

This chain connects TRBV7-2 to TRBJ2-1; D ambiguous. V was shortened by 5 bases and J by 0 bases, with 5 bases between the two germline ends. The CDR3 consists of 13 residues. Germline CDR1 reads SGHTA; CDR2 reads FQGNSA. This CDR3 reads CASSQDSYNEQFF. The DNA of the CDR3 is TGTGCCAGCAGCCAGGACTCCTACAATGAGCAGTTCTTC.

This chain uses TRBV6-6 with TRBJ2-3, with D maybe TRBD2 (6 bases). The CDR3 runs to 16 residues. V dropped 6 bases and J dropped 0 bases, with 16 bases sitting between them. Germline CDR1 MNHNY, CDR2 SVGAGI (reference sequence). CDR3 nucleotides: TGTGCCAGCAGCCCCGGGGCAGGGAGGAGCACAGATACGCAGTATTTT. Translated: CASSPGAGRSTDTQYF.

The genes are TRBV28 and TRBJ1-2; D possibly corresponds to TRBD1 (5 bases). V lost 4 bases and J lost 9, with 21 bases in between. CDR1 is MDHEN, CDR2 SYDVKM, per germline. The CDR3 is 15 amino acids. The DNA for the CDR3 is TGTGCCAGCAGTTCCCCAAATGACAGTCCGTGGAGCTACACCTTC. This sequence encodes CASSSPNDSPWSYTF.

This rearrangement joins TRBV6-5 to TRBJ1-3; unclear D gene. This CDR3 region has 15 residues. Trimming cost V 4 bases and J 2 bases, with 12 bases left between them. Germline loops: CDR1 MNHEY, CDR2 SVGAGI. The CDR3 spells CASSLSPAAGNTIYF. CDR3 DNA sequence: TGTGCCAGCAGTTTAAGTCCCGCGGCTGGAAACACCATATATTTT.

The chain uses TRBV7-8 and TRBJ2-5; D uncertain. The CDR3 has 15 amino acids. Trimming pared 1 base from V and 7 bases from J, leaving 16 bases between. Germline V lookup: CDR1 SGHVS, CDR2 FQNEAQ. As DNA, the CDR3 is TGTGCCAGCAGCTTAGTTTTGGGTCACTCAGGGACCCAGTACTTC. It specifies CASSLVLGHSGTQYF.

This clone showed up just once. This chain links TRBV18 with TRBJ2-7, with 10 nucleotides matching TRBD1. CDR1 is KGHSH, CDR2 LQKENI, per germline. The junction had 4 bases not matched to a gene; V was cut back by 3 bases and J by 5 bases. This CDR3 region has 14 residues. The CDR3 spells CASSPKTGGHEQYF. DNA of the CDR3: TGTGCCAGCTCACCCAAGACAGGGGGCCACGAGCAGTACTTC.

The chain joins TRBV11-3 to TRBJ2-1, with 7 bases identical to TRBD2. V trimming: 5 bases; J trimming: 7 bases; junction bases outside the gene matches: 11. The CDR3 is 15 amino acids. Per the germline V gene, CDR1 is SGHNT and CDR2 is YENEEA. For the CDR3, the DNA is TGTGCCAGCAGCCCCTCGGGGGGTACTAGTAATGAGCAGTTCTTC. Its protein is CASSPSGGTSNEQFF.

The rearrangement joins TRBV5-1 to TRBJ1-1, with a possible D match to TRBD1 (5 bases). The CDR3 runs 17 residues. CDR1 is SGHRS and CDR2 is YFSETQ in the germline V gene. Trimming removed 0 bases at V and 5 bases at J, with 20 bases between. The CDR3 DNA reads as TGCGCCAGCAGCTTGGGAGTGTTTGGGGCCGGGGGAACTGAAGCTTTCTTT. The encoded protein is CASSLGVFGAGGTEAFF.

This chain uses TRBV6-1 with TRBJ1-5; 8 bases are a match to TRBD1. The CDR3 contains 14 residues. The germline gives CDR1 MNHNS, CDR2 SASEGT. The trim removed 2 bases at V and 6 bases at J, leaving 3 bases unmatched. The CDR3 DNA follows: TGTGCCAGCAGTGAATCAGGGGGCCTTCAGCCCCAGCATTTT. Amino acid sequence: CASSESGGLQPQHF.

The genes are TRBV5-1 and TRBJ2-7, with D possibly being TRBD1 (5 bases). The CDR3 covers 14 residues. The V end was cut by 6 bases, the J end by 5 bases, with 18 bases between. Germline CDR1 and CDR2: SGHRS and YFSETQ. CDR3 sequence: CASNSQGSIHEQYF. In DNA form, the CDR3 reads TGCGCCAGCAACTCTCAGGGCAGTATCCACGAGCAGTACTTC.

Only one count was recorded for this clone. The genes are TRBV19 and TRBJ1-1, with 7 positions matching TRBD1. The CDR3 sequence is 14 residues long. V was pared by 11 bases and J by 1 base, with 10 bases of the junction left unmatched. Germline CDR1 is LNHDA and CDR2 is SQIVND (reference sequence). CDR3 region: CACSWQGGNTEAFF. The DNA for the CDR3 is TGTGCCTGCTCCTGGCAGGGGGGGAACACTGAAGCTTTCTTT.

This clone was recorded once. The chain carries TRBV7-9 and TRBJ1-2; tentative D call: TRBD1 (6 bases). Deletions cut 3 bases from V and 2 bases from J, with 13 bases between. Looked up from germline, CDR1 is SEHNR and CDR2 is FQNEAQ (reference sequence). The CDR3 consists of 15 residues. In nucleotides, the CDR3 is TGTGCCAGCAGCTTGACAGGTGCGAGGAACTATGGCTACACCTTC. This translates into CASSLTGARNYGYTF.

The chain employs TRBV29-1 and TRBJ2-3, with 11 bases aligning to TRBD2. Germline V gene data show CDR1 as SQVTM and CDR2 as ANQGSEA. The CDR3 spans 14 residues. The V gene end was trimmed by 5 bases and the J gene end by 4 bases; junction bases not matched to a gene: 5. The CDR3 protein is CSVPLAGGADTQYF. For the CDR3, the DNA is TGCAGCGTTCCTCTAGCGGGGGGAGCAGATACGCAGTATTTT.

The V call is TRBV6-5, the J call TRBJ2-1; 14 bases line up with TRBD2. Germline-derived CDR1 and CDR2 are MNHEY and SVGAGI. The CDR3 consists of 14 residues. Germline trimming cut 4 bases from V and 8 bases from J; bases unmatched to any gene: 1. The chain's CDR3 is CASSWGLAGDEQFF. In DNA form, the CDR3 reads TGTGCCAGCAGTTGGGGACTAGCGGGGGATGAGCAGTTCTTC.

The J gene is TRBJ1-5, the V gene TRBV19, with 10 bases matching TRBD1. V shed 5 bases and J 7 bases; nucleotides not matched to a gene: 5. The CDR3 has 14 amino acids. CDR1 and CDR2 (germline): LNHDA, SQIVND (reference sequence). The DNA of the CDR3 is TGTGCCAGTAGTCTGATGACAGGGGGCCAGCCCCAGCATTTT. Translated: CASSLMTGGQPQHF.

This chain links TRBV11-2 with TRBJ2-1; possible D gene TRBD2, 7 bases. V shed 5 bases and J shed 7 bases, with 18 bases lying between them. The length of the CDR3 is 15 residues. Per the germline V gene, CDR1 is SGHAT and CDR2 is FQNNGV. The CDR3 loop is CASSLRGALSNEQFF. In DNA form, the CDR3 reads TGTGCCAGCAGCCTCCGGGGGGCCCTTTCAAATGAGCAGTTCTTC.

The CDR3 loop is CASSFEGTGIGYTF. The CDR3 region has the DNA TGCGCCAGCAGCTTTGAAGGGACAGGGATAGGCTACACCTTC. The gene calls are TRBV5-1 and TRBJ1-2; the match to TRBD1 covers 9 bases. The ends lost 2 bases at V and 8 bases at J; junction bases unmatched: 7. CDR1 is SGHRS and CDR2 is YFSETQ in the germline V gene. The CDR3 length is 14 residues.